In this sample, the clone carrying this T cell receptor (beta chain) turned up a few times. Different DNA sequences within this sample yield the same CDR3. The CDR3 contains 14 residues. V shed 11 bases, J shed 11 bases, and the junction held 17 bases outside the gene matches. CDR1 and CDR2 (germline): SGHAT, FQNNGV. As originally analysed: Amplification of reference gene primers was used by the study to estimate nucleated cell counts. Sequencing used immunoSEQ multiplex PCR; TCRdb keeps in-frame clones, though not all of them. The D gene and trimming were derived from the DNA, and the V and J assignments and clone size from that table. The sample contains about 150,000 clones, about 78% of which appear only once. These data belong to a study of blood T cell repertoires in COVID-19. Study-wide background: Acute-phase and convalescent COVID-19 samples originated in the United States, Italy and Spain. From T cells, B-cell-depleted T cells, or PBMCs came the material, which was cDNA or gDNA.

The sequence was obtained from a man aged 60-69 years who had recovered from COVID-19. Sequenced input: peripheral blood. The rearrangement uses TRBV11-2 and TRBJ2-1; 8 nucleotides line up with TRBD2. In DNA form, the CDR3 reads TGTGCCCGCCGCTTGAGGGGGGCGGGGGGCCAGCAGTTCTTC. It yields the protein CARRLRGAGGQQFF.